This T cell receptor beta chain was retrieved from a study of blood T cell repertoires in COVID-19. Study at large: Samples came from the United States, Italy and Spain, spanning acute and convalescent COVID-19. T cells, B-cell-depleted T cells, or PBMCs provided the cDNA or gDNA that served as material.

Seattle participants joined during active infection and were tracked over time. How the authors handled the data: Reference gene primer amplification in the assay estimated nucleated cell counts. Libraries were prepared by immunoSEQ multiplex PCR; TCRdb keeps only in-frame clonotypes and omits some of them. Clonal size and the V and J genes are those of that table, whereas D and trimming came from the DNA. The sample carries around 440,000 clones, around 88% recorded once. The sequence came from a woman aged 50 to 65 with COVID-19, enrolled during active disease. Sequencing used peripheral blood.

The CDR3 loop reads CASSYRGRGYTF. DNA for the CDR3: TGTGCCAGCAGTTACAGGGGACGAGGCTACACCTTC. J is TRBJ1-2 and V is TRBV12-3 or TRBV12-4; TRBD1 agrees at 7 bases. Trimming took 4 bases from V and 8 from J; bases not matched to a gene: 4. The CDR3 loop spans 12 amino acids.